This entry is about one T cell receptor (beta chain). This sequence may be a read error, since a much larger clone differs from it by one base. This sample is drawn from a study of immune heterogeneity within non-small cell lung tumors. The CDR3 spans 15 residues. Germline V CDR1 and CDR2: SGDLS, YYNGEE. With 600 ng used per sample, the template was genomic DNA from bulk tumor. Several spatially distant biopsies were obtained per primary tumor intraoperatively. Enrolled individuals presented with untreated, newly diagnosed non-small cell lung cancer and received curative surgery. It was with 32 V and 13 J primers that multiplex PCR amplified TCR beta CDR3. One entry per CDR3 protein results from TCRdb running MiXCR on the multiplex PCR reads. The data show 14,000 or so distinct CDR3 sequences, with about 30% seen just once and 4% to 5% held by the top ten.

Sequencing was performed on lung tumor tissue. The rearrangement uses TRBV9 and TRBJ1-5; the D gene is possibly TRBD1 (5 bases). The TCR was taken from a man in his forties with non-small cell lung cancer. The DNA of the CDR3 is TGTTCCAGCAGTCTTTATGGGGCTTTGAATCAGCCCCAGCATTTT. It translates to CSSSLYGALNQPQHF.